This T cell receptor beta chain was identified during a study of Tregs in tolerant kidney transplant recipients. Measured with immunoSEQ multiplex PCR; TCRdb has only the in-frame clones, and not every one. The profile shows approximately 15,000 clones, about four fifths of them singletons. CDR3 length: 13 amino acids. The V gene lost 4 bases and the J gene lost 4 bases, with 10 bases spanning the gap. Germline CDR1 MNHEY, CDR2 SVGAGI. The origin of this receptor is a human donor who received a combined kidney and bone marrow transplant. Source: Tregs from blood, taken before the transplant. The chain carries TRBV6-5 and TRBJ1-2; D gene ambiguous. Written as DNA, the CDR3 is TGTGCCAGCAGTTTTTCCGGGAGCTATGGCTACACCTTC. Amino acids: CASSFSGSYGYTF.